This TCR beta chain was found in a study of spatial heterogeneity in lung cancer. Study results and caveats: Expanded intratumoral alpha and beta TCR counts tracked tumor mutation counts.

Time point noted: sample taken at primary tumor resection. A word on this clonotype: Its specificity is not known.

Losses at the gene ends were 5 bases for V and 2 bases for J; bases not matched to a gene: 4. The CDR3 has 14 amino acids. Germline CDR1 reads SGHTA; CDR2 reads FQGTGA. TCRdb recomputed calls from the 5' RACE reads with MiXCR, one row per CDR3 protein. The repertoire consists of under 7,500 distinct CDR3 sequences, with roughly a sixth occurring once and the leading ten covering approximately 14%. This chain joins TRBV7-3 and TRBJ2-3; TRBD2 matches 7 bases. The sequenced sample was lung tumor tissue, obtained at surgery. The clonotype comes from a male donor with early-stage non-small cell lung cancer. The CDR3 region has the DNA TGTGCCAGCAGCCTAAGCGGGAACACAGATACGCAGTATTTT. Protein sequence: CASSLSGNTDTQYF.